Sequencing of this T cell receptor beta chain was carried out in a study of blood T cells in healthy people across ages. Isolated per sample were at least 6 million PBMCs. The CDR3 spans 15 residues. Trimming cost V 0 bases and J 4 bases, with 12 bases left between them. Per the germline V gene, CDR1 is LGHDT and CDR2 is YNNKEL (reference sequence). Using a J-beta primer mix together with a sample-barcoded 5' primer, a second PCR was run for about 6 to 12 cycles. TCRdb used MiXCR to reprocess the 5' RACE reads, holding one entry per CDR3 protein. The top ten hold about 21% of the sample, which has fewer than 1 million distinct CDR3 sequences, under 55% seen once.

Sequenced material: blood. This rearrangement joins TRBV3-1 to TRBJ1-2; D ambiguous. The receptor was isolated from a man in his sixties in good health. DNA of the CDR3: TGTGCCAGCAGCCAAGAAAGGCAGGCGATCTATGGCTACACCTTC. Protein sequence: CASSQERQAIYGYTF.